The 31 T cell receptor beta chains given below trace back to one sample, sequenced in a study of blood T cells in healthy people across ages. For the second PCR, which ran for about 6 to 12 cycles, a sample-barcoded 5' primer and a J-beta primer mix were used. One entry per CDR3 protein, called by TCRdb with MiXCR from the 5' RACE reads. Here the sample spans hundreds of thousands of distinct CDR3 sequences, approximately 25% being singletons. The data were also submitted as part of a second study, on T cells of mothers and their children.

The sample consisted of blood. The receptors come from a boy aged 5-17 years in good health.

The chain is built from TRBV4-1 and TRBJ2-4, with D possibly called TRBD1 or TRBD2 (5 bases each). V lost 4 bases and J lost 0, with 16 bases in between. The CDR3 has 17 residues. Germline CDR1 and CDR2: MGHRA and YSYEKL. In nucleotides, the CDR3 is TGCGCCAGCAGCCCGGGACGACAAACAGGAGCCAAAAACATTCAGTACTTC. Encoded protein: CASSPGRQTGAKNIQYF.

This clonotype was seen only a few times. The genes are TRBV2 and TRBJ2-7, with a weak D call TRBD1 (5 bases). The CDR3 contains 14 residues. The V end was cut by 6 bases, the J end by 0 bases, with 12 bases between. The germline CDR1 and CDR2 sequences are SNHLY and FYNNEI. As DNA, the CDR3 is TGTGCCAGCAGACAGGAATATAGCTCCTACGAGCAGTACTTC. Its protein product is CASRQEYSSYEQYF. Full variable domain (remainder filled in from reference TRBV2 and TRBJ2-7): EPEVTQTPSHQVTQMGQEVILRCVPISNHLYFYWYRQILGQKVEFLVSFYNNEISEKSEIFDDQFSVERPDGSNFTLKIRSTKLEDSAMYFCASRQEYSSYEQYFGPGTRLTVT.

This clonotype has more than one count but fewer than ten. V gene TRBV28 combines with J gene TRBJ1-5, with D hard to call. The CDR3 is made up of 17 amino acids. Germline CDR1 MDHEN, CDR2 SYDVKM. The germline V and J ends were trimmed by 4 bases and 0 bases, with 16 bases remaining between them. This CDR3 reads CASSSTHGEYSNQPQHF. CDR3 sequence (DNA): TGTGCCAGCAGTTCTACCCACGGGGAATATAGCAATCAGCCCCAGCATTTT.

This clonotype was found a few times. The chain employs TRBV11-2 and TRBJ2-1; maybe TRBD1 (6 bases). The V and J ends lost 3 bases and 8 bases respectively, with 14 bases between them. The CDR3 contains 14 residues. Looked up from germline, CDR1 is SGHAT and CDR2 is FQNNGV. CDR3 region: CASSFVGARDEQFF. CDR3 nucleotide sequence: TGTGCCAGCAGCTTCGTGGGGGCACGCGATGAGCAGTTCTTC.

This clonotype was detected a few times. The conserved closing phenylalanine or tryptophan is absent in this CDR3, likely reflecting a read error. The chain couples TRBV20-1 to TRBJ2-3; the D is unclear. Germline CDR1 is DFQATT and CDR2 is SNEGSKA (reference sequence). V lost 3 bases, J lost 0 bases, and 13 bases lay in between. CDR3 length equals 15 residues. The CDR3 nucleotides read TGCAGTGCTAGGGTATCGGGTCGTAGCACAGATACGCAGTATCTT. Protein product: CSARVSGRSTDTQYL.

This clonotype was recorded many times. The chain recombines TRBV29-1 with TRBJ2-7; 10 bases match TRBD1. Germline values: CDR1 SQVTM, CDR2 ANQGSEA. This CDR3 contains 15 residues. V gave up 2 bases and J gave up 5 bases; unmatched junction bases: 9. Written as DNA, the CDR3 is TGCAGCGTTGAATTTCGGGACAGGGGATGGGACGAGCAGTACTTC. This sequence encodes CSVEFRDRGWDEQYF.

For the CDR3, the DNA is TGTGCCATCAGGGGGGACAGAGTTTGGGACGAGCAGTACTTC. Its translation: CAIRGDRVWDEQYF. The V call is TRBV10-3, the J call TRBJ2-7, with TRBD1 matching over 7 bases. The V gene end was trimmed by 6 bases and the J gene end by 5 bases; junction bases not matched to a gene: 10. Germline CDR1 and CDR2: ENHRY and SYGVKD. The CDR3 consists of 14 residues.

This clonotype showed up just a few times. V gene TRBV27 combines with J gene TRBJ2-7; a possible D gene is TRBD2 (5 bases). CDR1 and CDR2 from the germline V gene are MNHEY and SMNVEV (reference sequence). The CDR3 runs to 14 residues. Trimming shortened V by 2 bases and J by 4 bases, and 12 bases separated the two germline ends. CDR3 amino acids: CASSLEGYSYEQYF. CDR3 coding DNA: TGTGCCAGCAGTTTAGAGGGTTACTCGTACGAGCAGTACTTC.

A few counts support this clonotype. J is TRBJ2-3 and V is TRBV27; 13 nucleotides line up with TRBD2. V gave up 2 bases and J gave up 2 bases; unmatched junction bases: 7. From germline, CDR1 is MNHEY and CDR2 SMNVEV (reference sequence). The CDR3 runs 18 residues. CDR3 sequence reads: CASSLRRGLAGSTDTQYF. The CDR3 DNA follows: TGTGCCAGCAGTTTACGGAGGGGACTAGCGGGATCCACAGATACGCAGTATTTT.

This clonotype has more than one count but fewer than ten. The chain uses TRBV4-1 and TRBJ2-6; no clear D. The CDR3 covers 16 residues. Trimming took 5 bases from V and 1 from J, leaving 12 bases between them. CDR1 is MGHRA and CDR2 is YSYEKL in the germline V gene. The CDR3 reads CASSALWLSGANVLTF. CDR3 DNA: TGCGCCAGCAGCGCCCTCTGGTTGTCTGGGGCCAACGTCCTGACTTTC.

About this clonotype: Sequence at one end of the junction differs from germline and may be a read error. The rearrangement joins TRBV7-2 to TRBJ1-1, with TRBD1 as a possible D gene (6 bases). The CDR3 is 19 residues long. The germline gives CDR1 SGHTA, CDR2 FQGNSA. CDR3 coding DNA: TGTGCCGGCAGCTTAGCGCCAATGGGGGCCGTGGGGGTGAACACTGAAGCTTTCTTT. Amino acid sequence: CAGSLAPMGAVGVNTEAFF.

The V gene is TRBV28, the J gene TRBJ2-3; a possible D gene is TRBD1 (6 bases). V lost 6 bases and J 5 bases, leaving 21 bases between the germline ends. This CDR3 has 16 residues. CDR1 and CDR2 (germline): MDHEN, SYDVKM. CDR3 DNA sequence: TGTGCCAGCAGGATCCACACAGGGCTACAAGGAGATACGCAGTATTTT. Translation gives CASRIHTGLQGDTQYF.

The rearrangement links TRBV12-3 or TRBV12-4 to TRBJ2-5; 10 bases map to TRBD2. This CDR3 has 15 residues. The V segment lost 4 bases and the J segment 7 bases; nucleotides outside the gene matches: 9. CDR3 sequence (DNA): TGTGCCAGCAGTTCCCTAGCGGGAGAATCGGGGACCCAGTACTTC. Translating gives CASSSLAGESGTQYF.

This clonotype came up many times. The J gene is TRBJ2-5, the V gene TRBV5-1; no reliable D call. Germline V CDR1 and CDR2: SGHRS, YFSETQ. The CDR3 spans 11 residues. V lost 4 bases and J 0 bases, leaving 1 base between the germline ends. The CDR3 sequence: CASSNQETQYF. The CDR3 DNA reads TGCGCCAGCAGCAACCAAGAGACCCAGTACTTC.

This clonotype came up a few times. The V call is TRBV29-1, the J call TRBJ2-1; either TRBD1 or TRBD2 may fit D (5 bases each). V was cut by 3 bases and J by 2 bases, with 14 bases left in between. The CDR3 sequence is 15 residues long. CDR1 is SQVTM, CDR2 ANQGSEA, per germline. The chain's CDR3 is CSVESGPYAYNEQFF. CDR3 DNA: TGCAGCGTTGAGTCGGGACCTTATGCCTACAATGAGCAGTTCTTC.

The chain has TRBV5-1 and TRBJ2-1, with 13 nucleotides matching TRBD2. Per germline, CDR1 SGHRS and CDR2 YFSETQ. Trimming cost V 4 bases and J 10 bases; bases outside gene matches: 14. The CDR3 has 17 amino acids. CDR3 sequence (DNA): TGCGCCAGCAGCCCCAGGGGACTAGCGGGGCTTGAGCGAGAGCAGTTCTTC. Translated: CASSPRGLAGLEREQFF.

The chain combines TRBV20-1 with TRBJ2-5, with TRBD2 matching over 10 bases. Germline CDR1 and CDR2: DFQATT and SNEGSKA (reference sequence). V shed 3 bases and J 5 bases; nucleotides not matched to a gene: 12. The CDR3 is 16 amino acids. Here the CDR3 reads CSASPLAGNIKETQYF. CDR3 bases: TGCAGTGCTAGTCCACTAGCGGGGAACATTAAGGAGACCCAGTACTTC.

This clonotype was counted a few times. CDR3 coding DNA: TGTGCCAGCATCGAGGGGGGCAGGACCTACGAGCAGTACTTC. Translation: CASIEGGRTYEQYF. The chain employs TRBV2 and TRBJ2-7; D is perhaps TRBD1 or TRBD2 (6 bases each). The CDR3 spans 14 residues. V was shortened by 7 bases and J by 2 bases, with 15 bases between the two germline ends. Germline V gene sequence: CDR1 SNHLY, CDR2 FYNNEI.

By proportion, this clonotype is medium-sized. The chain recombines TRBV4-3 with TRBJ2-7; TRBD1 matches 8 bases. Per the germline V gene, CDR1 is LGHNA and CDR2 is YSLEER. This CDR3 is built from 16 residues. V was pared by 0 bases and J by 5 bases, with 9 bases of the junction left unmatched. Written as DNA, the CDR3 is TGCGCCAGCAGCCAAGATTTGGCAGGGGGCAAGGACGAGCAGTACTTC. Residues: CASSQDLAGGKDEQYF.

The sample holds many counts of this clonotype. The chain joins TRBV12-3 or TRBV12-4 to TRBJ1-2; D is uncertain. This CDR3 has 17 amino acids. With 1 base removed from V and 1 base from J, the gap between germline ends came to 16 bases. As DNA, the CDR3 is TGTGCCAGCAGTTTAGATTCATTCGGTGCAGATAACTATGGCTACACCTTC. Translating gives CASSLDSFGADNYGYTF.

V usage is TRBV5-1 and J usage is TRBJ2-7, with TRBD1 matching 10 bases. TRBJ2-5 explains the end of the DNA better; the J call may be wrong. This CDR3 spans 15 amino acids. Germline V CDR1 and CDR2: SGHRS, YFSETQ. This CDR3 reads CASSYRTGGRETQYF. The CDR3 DNA reads TGCGCCAGCAGCTACCGGACAGGGGGACGGGAGACCCAGTACTTC.

J is TRBJ1-4 and V is TRBV9; 9 nucleotides align to TRBD1. With V trimmed by 3 bases and J by 8 bases, 8 bases remained unmatched. CDR1 and CDR2 from the germline V gene are SGDLS and YYNGEE. This CDR3 is 15 amino acids long. Written as DNA, the CDR3 is TGTGCCAGCAGCGCATCGGGACAGGGATGGGAAAAACTGTTTTTT. This translates into CASSASGQGWEKLFF.

This clonotype was found once. This chain links TRBV27 with TRBJ2-7; D might be TRBD1 or TRBD2, each matching 6 bases. V was shortened by 0 bases and J by 2 bases, with 11 bases between the two germline ends. The CDR3 sequence is 15 residues long. Germline loops: CDR1 MNHEY, CDR2 SMNVEV (reference sequence). The CDR3 DNA follows: TGTGCCAGCAGTTTATCAGGGGGGTTCGCCTACGAGCAGTACTTC. Amino acid sequence: CASSLSGGFAYEQYF.

J is TRBJ1-1 and V is TRBV3-1, with D perhaps TRBD1 (6 bases). V dropped 3 bases and J dropped 1 base, with 15 bases sitting between them. Germline V gene data show CDR1 as LGHDT and CDR2 as YNNKEL (reference sequence). CDR3 length equals 16 residues. CDR3 sequence (DNA): TGTGCCAGCAGCCACAGGGGTCCCGAGAAGAACACTGAAGCTTTCTTT. It codes for CASSHRGPEKNTEAFF.

This clonotype came up a few times. The genes are TRBV7-9 and TRBJ2-5; no clear D. Looked up from germline, CDR1 is SEHNR and CDR2 is FQNEAQ (reference sequence). The CDR3 has 12 residues. Trimming cost V 3 bases and J 1 base, with 3 bases left between them. As DNA, the CDR3 is TGTGCCAGCAGCTTTATCCAAGAGACCCAGTACTTC. It codes for CASSFIQETQYF. The full variable domain, rest sourced from reference TRBV7-9 and TRBJ2-5, is DTGVSQNPRHKITKRGQNVTFRCDPISEHNRLYWYRQTLGQGPEFLTYFQNEAQLEKSRLLSDRFSAERPKGSFSTLEIQRTEQGDSAMYLCASSFIQETQYFGPGTRLLVL.

This clonotype was recorded a few times. The genes are TRBV5-1 and TRBJ2-5; the D is unclear. This CDR3 contains 11 residues. The V end was cut by 7 bases, the J end by 2 bases, with 6 bases between. Germline CDR1 SGHRS, CDR2 YFSETQ. Here the CDR3 reads CASGEQETQYF. CDR3 in DNA: TGCGCCAGCGGAGAACAAGAGACCCAGTACTTC.

V and J are TRBV9 and TRBJ2-1; D not certain. The DNA matches TRBJ2-5 better at its end, which makes the J call doubtful. Looked up from germline, CDR1 is SGDLS and CDR2 is YYNGEE. The CDR3 loop spans 12 amino acids. CDR3 loop: CASTSVQETQYF. CDR3 sequence (DNA): TGTGCCAGCACTTCGGTTCAAGAGACCCAGTACTTC.

This chain joins TRBV5-1 and TRBJ1-5; possible D gene TRBD1, 6 bases. CDR1 SGHRS and CDR2 YFSETQ come from the germline V gene. CDR3 length: 15 amino acids. V lost 4 bases and J 5 bases, leaving 16 bases between the germline ends. CDR3: CASSPGAVGHQPQHF. The CDR3 DNA reads as TGCGCCAGCAGCCCGGGGGCGGTAGGGCATCAGCCCCAGCATTTT.

The chain uses TRBV28 and TRBJ2-5; D ambiguous. Trimming stripped 2 bases from V and 9 bases from J, with 10 bases between. The germline gives CDR1 MDHEN, CDR2 SYDVKM. CDR3 length equals 12 residues. The CDR3 DNA reads TGTGCCAGCAGTTTAGTAGCTGGGGCCCAGTACTTC. It yields the protein CASSLVAGAQYF.

The chain carries TRBV7-9 and TRBJ2-6; D is unclear. The CDR3 is 17 residues long. Trimming took off 5 bases at V and 0 bases at J, with 14 bases between the two ends. Looked up from germline, CDR1 is SEHNR and CDR2 is FQNEAQ (reference sequence). In DNA, the CDR3 is TGTGCCAGCAGCCCAACTCTCTTCTTCTCTGGGGCCAACGTCCTGACTTTC. This codes for CASSPTLFFSGANVLTF.

The chain joins TRBV12-3 or TRBV12-4 to TRBJ2-7, with D possibly TRBD1 on 6 matching bases. The CDR3 consists of 15 residues. V was clipped by 1 base and J by 1 base, with 11 bases between them. CDR3 bases: TGTGCCAGCAGTTTAGGGAGGACAGCTTCCTACGAGCAGTACTTC. Protein: CASSLGRTASYEQYF.